The 3 T cell receptor beta chains below come from one sample, sequenced in a study of shared clonotypes between healthy human individuals. Data came from immunoSEQ multiplex PCR; TCRdb stores just in-frame clones and leaves some out. This repertoire shows some 2.3 million clones, 80% to 95% found once; its top ten account for approximately 0.4%. Sequencing input: naive CD4+ T cells from PBMCs. Noted subset: CD45RA+ positively selected. These TCRs come from a man between 18 and 29 years old in good health. Some clones in this sample may be carry-over from other donors' samples.

The sample holds a few counts of this clone. Within the sample, other DNA sequences also encode this same CDR3. The chain uses TRBV29-1 and TRBJ1-2, with 11 nucleotides matching TRBD1. Germline V gives CDR1 SQVTM, CDR2 ANQGSEA. J was trimmed by 3 bases and V by 4 bases; bases with no gene match: 1. This CDR3 region has 13 residues. The CDR3 DNA is TGCAGCGTTGGGACAGGGGGCGACTATGGCTACACCTTC. This sequence encodes CSVGTGGDYGYTF.

As regards this clone: This CDR3 is also generated by other DNA sequences in the sample. The rearrangement joins TRBV5-4 to TRBJ1-5; weak D call: TRBD1 (6 bases). The V end was cut by 2 bases, the J end by 0 bases, with 6 bases between. Germline V gene data show CDR1 as SGHNT and CDR2 as YYREEE (reference sequence). CDR3 length: 14 amino acids. For the CDR3, the DNA is TGTGCCAGCAGCTTAGGGGGTAGCAATCAGCCCCAGCATTTT. Its translation is CASSLGGSNQPQHF.

The chain combines TRBV5-5 with TRBJ1-1; 8 bases line up with TRBD1. Germline V CDR1 and CDR2: SGHKS, YYEKEE (reference sequence). V shed 1 base and J 5 bases; nucleotides not matched to a gene: 4. The CDR3 loop spans 14 amino acids. The CDR3 DNA sequence: TGTGCCAGCAGCTTGACAGGGGGGAGAACTGAAGCTTTCTTT. This codes for CASSLTGGRTEAFF.